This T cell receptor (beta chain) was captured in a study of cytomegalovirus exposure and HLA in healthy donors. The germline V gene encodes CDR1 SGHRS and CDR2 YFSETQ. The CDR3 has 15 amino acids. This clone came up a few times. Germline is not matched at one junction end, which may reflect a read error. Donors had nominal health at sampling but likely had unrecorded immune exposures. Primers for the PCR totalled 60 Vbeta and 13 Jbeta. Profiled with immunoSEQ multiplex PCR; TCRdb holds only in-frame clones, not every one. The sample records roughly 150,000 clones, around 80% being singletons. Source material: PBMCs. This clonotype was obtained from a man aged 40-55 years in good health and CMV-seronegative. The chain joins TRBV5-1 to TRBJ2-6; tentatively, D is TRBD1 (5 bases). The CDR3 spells CASSLTVSGANGLTF. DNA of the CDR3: TGCGCCAGCAGCCTAACGGTCTCTGGGGCCAACGGCCTGACTTTC.